This record concerns one T cell receptor beta chain sequence. Its antigen remains unknown. The CDR3 extends over 17 amino acids. From its re-call of the 5' RACE reads, TCRdb lists each CDR3 protein once, without DNA. The sample data list over 200,000 distinct CDR3 sequences. The data stem from a study of T cells expressing NK-cell markers. Study-wide background: There were seven HCMV-seropositive donors and one seronegative donor among the eight sequenced.

General study findings and limits: HCMV specificity of the expanded NKG2C+ T cell clones was not established. A range of about 1.0-7.0% of CD8+ T cells consisted of dominant NKG2C+ clonotypes in several donors.

The sequence was collected from a man between 18 and 35 years old in good health. The chain employs TRBV12-3 or TRBV12-4 and TRBJ2-1; as DNA is missing, the TRBD2 call by TCRdb cannot be tested. The sequencing sample was made of blood T cells: a sorted CD56 or NKG2C T cell subset, CD4+ or CD8+ T cells, or bulk PBMC T cells (not recorded which). The CDR3 spells CASSFGLAGKFYNEQFF.